This T cell receptor beta chain derives from a study of blood T cell repertoires in COVID-19. Turning to the study itself: The United States, Italy and Spain supplied acute and convalescent COVID-19 samples.

The repertoire was sequenced with immunoSEQ multiplex PCR; TCRdb's copy has only in-frame clones and lacks some. The sample includes roughly 90,000 clones, over 75% of them seen just once. The CDR3 is 21 amino acids. Germline CDR1 reads LNHNV; CDR2 reads YYDKDF (reference sequence). With V trimmed by 5 bases and J by 4 bases, 23 bases remained unmatched. This clonotype originated in an elderly woman with COVID-19, enrolled during active disease. Sequencing was done on a sample of peripheral blood. The chain is built from TRBV15 and TRBJ2-6; 7 bases are shared with TRBD2. CDR3 coding DNA: TGTGCCACCAGCCTAACTGGGGGAGCAGGCGGGAGCTGGCCCGGGGCCAACGTCCTGACTTTC. Translation: CATSLTGGAGGSWPGANVLTF.